This TCR beta chain was sequenced in a study of STAT5B mutations in CD4+ large granular lymphocyte leukemia. Details on this clone: No antigen is known for it.

TCRdb keeps only in-frame clones here, not all; method: immunoSEQ multiplex PCR. The table includes about 28,000 clones, just under 75% detected once. Whole-study findings and limits: TRBV06-family usage was enriched in top patient clones (8/27) versus controls (2/35).

The V and J ends lost 6 bases and 0 bases, in that order; junction bases with no gene match: 7. Germline CDR1 reads MNHEY; CDR2 reads SMNVEV (reference sequence). The CDR3 totals 15 residues. Buffy coats from healthy blood donors served as controls. The sequence was obtained from a human donor in good health. The J gene is TRBJ2-7, the V gene TRBV27; 8 nucleotides align to TRBD2. Specimen: CD4+ T cells from blood buffy coats. The CDR3 bases are TGTGCCAGCAGCTTCACGGGGGGGACCTCCTACGAGCAGTACTTC. It translates to CASSFTGGTSYEQYF.